This TCR beta chain is drawn from a study of shared clonotypes between healthy human individuals. Study-wide context: CD4 naive cells filled three plates per donor, CD4 memory three, CD8 naive two and CD8 memory one.

Germline-derived CDR1 and CDR2 are SGHVS and FQNEAQ. The V end lost 4 bases, the J end lost 15 bases, and 19 bases lay between the germline ends. CDR3 length equals 13 residues. Caucasian adults residing in Nashville, Tennessee made up all the donors. Naive CD4+ cells were CD45RA-selected; the remaining cells were memory. Profiled with immunoSEQ multiplex PCR; TCRdb holds only in-frame clones, not every one. The data show about 1 million clones, roughly 70% seen once. The sample taken for sequencing was memory CD4+ T cells sorted from blood. As to subset: CD45RA-negative fraction. V and J are TRBV7-8 and TRBJ1-5, with D maybe TRBD1 (5 bases). The clonotype comes from a man aged 18 to 29 in good health. The CDR3 DNA reads TGTGCCAGCAGCTCCGGGGGAGTCCGCGGTGGGCATTTT. Its protein product is CASSSGGVRGGHF.